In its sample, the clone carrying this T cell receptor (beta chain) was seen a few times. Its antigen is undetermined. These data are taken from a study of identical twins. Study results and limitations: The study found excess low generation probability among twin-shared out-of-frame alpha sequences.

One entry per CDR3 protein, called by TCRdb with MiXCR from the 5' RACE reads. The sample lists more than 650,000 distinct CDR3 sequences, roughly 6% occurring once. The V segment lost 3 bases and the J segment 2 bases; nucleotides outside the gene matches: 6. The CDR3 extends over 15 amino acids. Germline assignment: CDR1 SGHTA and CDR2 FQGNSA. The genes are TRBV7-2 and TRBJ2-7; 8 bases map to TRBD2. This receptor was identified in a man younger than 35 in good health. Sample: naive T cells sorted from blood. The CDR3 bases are TGTGCCAGCAGCTTGGGACTAGAATCCGCCTACGAGCAGTACTTC. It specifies CASSLGLESAYEQYF.